This T cell receptor (beta chain) comes out of a study of low-dose radiotherapy and immunotherapy resistance in tumors. TRAV- and TRBV-specific primers were used for first-strand cDNA, which covered alpha and beta chains. With a constant-region primer and a V-primer adapter, TCRs were subjected to approximately 20 PCR cycles of amplification. TCRdb reprocessed the reads via MiXCR and lists one record per CDR3 protein. The sample has 60,000 to 90,000 distinct CDR3 sequences; roughly 31% are singletons. This CDR3 contains 14 residues. Germline V gene lookup returns CDR1 SEHNR and CDR2 FQNEAQ (reference sequence). V was clipped by 0 bases and J by 3 bases, with 9 bases between them. The sample holds a few counts of this clonotype. Time point meaning: before trial treatment. The treatment that donors received included nivolumab, ipilimumab, aspirin, low-dose cyclophosphamide and low-dose radiotherapy.

This TCR came from a female donor with ovarian cancer. The sequencing here drew on PBMCs, taken before treatment. J is TRBJ2-7 and V is TRBV7-9; the D is unclear. CDR3 protein: CASSLASPFYEQYF. CDR3 in DNA: TGTGCCAGCAGCTTAGCGTCCCCCTTCTACGAGCAGTACTTC.